The source of this TCR beta chain is a study of post-analysis software for immune sequencing data. Looking at the study overall: Patients had relapsing-remitting, secondary progressive or progressive-relapsing multiple sclerosis; some lacked subtype.

Trimming left V 6 bases short and J 4 bases short, with 15 bases between. The CDR3 consists of 14 residues. Germline loops: CDR1 SGHTA, CDR2 FQGNSA. Prepared TCR beta cDNA libraries contained unique molecular identifiers. TCRdb reanalysed the PCR reads using MiXCR and keeps one entry per CDR3 protein. Counted here are hundreds of thousands of distinct CDR3 sequences, more than 50% occurring once; the ten biggest clones make up over 9%. Findings and caveats of the study: Under F measure analysis, samples from one preparation batch co-clustered strongly. Comparison of patients with controls showed five or six TRBV segments more frequent in patients, TRBV5-6, TRBV5-1 and TRBV20-1 among them.

A remark on this clonotype: Its specificity is not known.

This chain uses TRBV7-2 with TRBJ1-1; tentatively, D is TRBD1 (5 bases). The sequence was obtained from a girl aged 2 to 9 with multiple sclerosis. Sequencing used blood. The CDR3 sequence: CASRSRGEGTEAFF. Here the CDR3 DNA reads TGTGCCAGCAGATCTCGAGGGGAGGGCACTGAAGCTTTCTTT.